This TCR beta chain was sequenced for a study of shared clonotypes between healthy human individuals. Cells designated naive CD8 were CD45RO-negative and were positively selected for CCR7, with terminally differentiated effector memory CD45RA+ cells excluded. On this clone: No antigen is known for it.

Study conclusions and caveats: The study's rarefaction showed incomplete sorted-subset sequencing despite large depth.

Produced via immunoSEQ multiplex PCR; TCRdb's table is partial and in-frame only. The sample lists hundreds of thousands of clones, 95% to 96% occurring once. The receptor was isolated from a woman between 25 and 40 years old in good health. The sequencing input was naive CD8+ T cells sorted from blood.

CDR3 coding DNA: TGCGCCAGCAGCCAAGAACCGGGGTACTCTGGGGCCAACGTCCTGACTTTC. Protein product: CASSQEPGYSGANVLTF. The chain uses TRBV4-1 and TRBJ2-6; possibly TRBD2 for D (5 bases). V was pared by 0 bases and J by 0 bases, with 9 bases between. Germline CDR1 is MGHRA and CDR2 is YSYEKL. This CDR3 spans 17 amino acids.